The 18 T cell receptor beta chains presented below share a single source sample, sequenced in a study of OX40 agonist ivuxolimab in advanced cancers. TCRdb keeps only in-frame clones here, not all; method: immunoSEQ multiplex PCR. The sample lists under 100,000 clones, 85% to 90% occurring once. The sample consisted of CD4+ or CD8+ T cells sorted from blood, taken in a trial of the OX40 agonist ivuxolimab. These receptors were obtained from an adult with an advanced solid tumor such as melanoma, head and neck, liver or kidney cancer.

The J gene is TRBJ1-2, the V gene TRBV30; 9 nucleotides match TRBD1. The CDR3 is 15 amino acids. The germline V gene has CDR1 GTSNPN and CDR2 SVGIG (reference sequence). V dropped 0 bases and J dropped 8; count of bases not matched to a gene: 10. In nucleotides, the CDR3 is TGTGCCTGGAGTGTTAGCGGACAGGGGTGGCACGGCTACACCTTC. Residues: CAWSVSGQGWHGYTF. Combining the CDR3 with reference TRBV30 and TRBJ1-2 gives the whole variable domain SQTIHQWPATLVQPVGSPLSLECTVEGTSNPNLYWYRQAAGRGLQLLFYSVGIGQISSEVPQNLSASRPQDRQFILSSKKLLLSDSGFYLCAWSVSGQGWHGYTFGSGTRLTVV.

V gene TRBV30 combines with J gene TRBJ1-5; D uncertain. V lost 0 bases, J lost 4 bases, and 7 bases lay in between. The CDR3 is 13 amino acids. Germline V gene lookup returns CDR1 GTSNPN and CDR2 SVGIG (reference sequence). CDR3 bases: TGTGCCTGGAGTGTAGTGGGGAATCAGCCCCAGCATTTT. It is translated as CAWSVVGNQPQHF.

This chain joins TRBV7-3 and TRBJ2-3; TRBD2 aligns across 8 bases. This CDR3 has 14 residues. The V segment lost 3 bases and the J segment 6 bases; nucleotides outside the gene matches: 5. Germline CDR1 SGHTA, CDR2 FQGTGA. CDR3 coding DNA: TGTGCCAGCAGCTTGCTAGCGGGTGAGGATACGCAGTATTTT. Its protein product is CASSLLAGEDTQYF.

The chain couples TRBV28 to TRBJ1-5; D perhaps matches TRBD1 (6 bases). Germline values: CDR1 MDHEN, CDR2 SYDVKM. The CDR3 extends over 13 amino acids. V was cut by 5 bases and J by 3 bases, with 8 bases left in between. The CDR3 reads CASSQGYNQPQHF. The CDR3 bases are TGTGCCAGCAGTCAGGGGTACAATCAGCCCCAGCATTTT.

J is TRBJ1-1 and V is TRBV30; D unresolved. Trimming took 0 bases from V and 7 from J, leaving 6 bases between them. The CDR3 is 11 residues long. CDR1 and CDR2 from the germline V gene are GTSNPN and SVGIG (reference sequence). The CDR3 is CAWSVGGEAFF. The CDR3 coding sequence is TGTGCCTGGAGTGTCGGCGGTGAAGCTTTCTTT.

The chain combines TRBV19 with TRBJ2-7; D possibly matches TRBD1 or TRBD2 (5 bases each). The V and J ends lost 8 bases and 3 bases respectively, with 14 bases between them. CDR3 length equals 13 residues. Germline V gene lookup returns CDR1 LNHDA and CDR2 SQIVND (reference sequence). The CDR3 loop reads CASANRDGYEQYF. Here the CDR3 DNA reads TGTGCCAGTGCGAACCGGGACGGCTACGAGCAGTACTTC.

The CDR3 here is CAWSAILETYEQYF. CDR3 DNA: TGTGCCTGGAGTGCCATCCTAGAGACCTACGAGCAGTACTTC. The chain couples TRBV30 to TRBJ2-7, with no clear D. Trimming stripped 1 base from V and 2 bases from J, with 12 bases between. The CDR3 runs 14 residues. Germline V CDR1 and CDR2: GTSNPN, SVGIG (reference sequence). Using reference TRBV30 and TRBJ2-7 for the parts outside the CDR3, the full variable domain is SQTIHQWPATLVQPVGSPLSLECTVEGTSNPNLYWYRQAAGRGLQLLFYSVGIGQISSEVPQNLSASRPQDRQFILSSKKLLLSDSGFYLCAWSAILETYEQYFGPGTRLTVT.

The chain uses TRBV7-3 and TRBJ2-1; 10 bases line up with TRBD1. There are 15 residues in the CDR3. Germline-derived CDR1 and CDR2 are SGHTA and FQGTGA. J lost 6 bases, V lost 5 bases, and 7 bases had no gene match. The CDR3 sequence is CASSPGQGKGNEQFF. As DNA, the CDR3 is TGTGCCAGCAGCCCGGGACAGGGGAAGGGCAATGAGCAGTTCTTC. Based on the CDR3 plus reference TRBV7-3 and TRBJ2-1, the full variable domain is GAGVSQTPSNKVTEKGKYVELRCDPISGHTALYWYRQSLGQGPEFLIYFQGTGAADDSGLPNDRFFAVRPEGSVSTLKIQRTERGDSAVYLCASSPGQGKGNEQFFGPGTRLTVL.

This rearrangement joins TRBV9 to TRBJ2-7; tentatively, D is TRBD2 (8 bases). The V end lost 4 bases, the J end lost 3 bases, and 20 bases lay between the germline ends. Germline CDR1 reads SGDLS; CDR2 reads YYNGEE. CDR3 length: 16 residues. The CDR3 DNA sequence: TGTGCCAGCAGCCCCGTCCCGGGAGGGGGCTTCTACGAGCAGTACTTC. This codes for CASSPVPGGGFYEQYF.

This sequence joins TRBV25-1 and TRBJ2-1; TRBD1 matches 7 bases. The V segment lost 6 bases and the J segment 9 bases; nucleotides outside the gene matches: 5. Germline V lookup: CDR1 MGHDK, CDR2 SYGVNS. The length of the CDR3 is 12 residues. Here the CDR3 reads CASRMTGLEQFF. The DNA for the CDR3 is TGTGCCAGCAGAATGACAGGGCTTGAGCAGTTCTTC.

Concerning this clone: One end of the junction varies from germline; a read error may be responsible. CDR3 in amino acids: CASALGLATEQFF. In nucleotides, the CDR3 is TGTGCTAGTGCTTTGGGACTAGCAACTGAGCAGTTCTTC. V gene TRBV12-5 combines with J gene TRBJ2-1, with TRBD2 matching over 9 bases. Germline assignment: CDR1 LGHNT and CDR2 FRNRAP. CDR3 length: 13 amino acids.

On this clone itself: This sample includes further DNA sequences coding for the same CDR3. The chain joins TRBV15 to TRBJ2-7; D gene uncertain. The ends were cut back, 1 base at V and 3 bases at J, with 10 bases in the middle. The CDR3 spans 14 residues. Germline V gene sequence: CDR1 LNHNV, CDR2 YYDKDF (reference sequence). CDR3 sequence (DNA): TGTGCCACCAGCAGAGTTTCAGGAAGCTACGAGCAGTACTTC. This translates into CATSRVSGSYEQYF.

V gene TRBV2 combines with J gene TRBJ2-2, with 11 bases identical to TRBD2. The CDR3 spans 15 residues. After removal of 6 bases from V and 2 bases from J, the junction contained 2 bases not matched to a gene. Looked up from germline, CDR1 is SNHLY and CDR2 is FYNNEI. The CDR3 sequence is CASRGLADNTGELFF. Here the CDR3 DNA reads TGTGCCAGCAGGGGACTAGCGGATAACACCGGGGAGCTGTTTTTT.

The rearrangement links TRBV7-9 to TRBJ2-3; 15 positions match TRBD2. Germline assignment: CDR1 SEHNR and CDR2 FQNEAQ (reference sequence). V gave up 5 bases and J gave up 4 bases; unmatched junction bases: 7. The CDR3 loop spans 17 amino acids. This CDR3 reads CASSTGLAGGSADTQYF. CDR3 DNA: TGTGCCAGCAGCACCGGACTAGCGGGAGGGAGCGCAGATACGCAGTATTTT.

The V and J genes are TRBV6-5 and TRBJ1-1; D might be TRBD1 (5 bases). V was clipped by 2 bases and J by 1 base, with 11 bases between them. Germline values: CDR1 MNHEY, CDR2 SVGAGI. This CDR3 region has 15 residues. The CDR3 sequence is CASSYGAGTNTEAFF. The CDR3 DNA follows: TGTGCCAGCAGTTACGGTGCGGGGACGAACACTGAAGCTTTCTTT.

V is TRBV7-9 and J is TRBJ2-2; possibly TRBD2 for D (5 bases). V was pared by 5 bases and J by 4 bases, with 14 bases between. From germline, CDR1 is SEHNR and CDR2 FQNEAQ (reference sequence). The CDR3 loop spans 15 amino acids. This CDR3 reads CASSIASLATGELFF. In nucleotides, the CDR3 is TGTGCCAGCAGCATCGCTAGCTTAGCCACCGGGGAGCTGTTTTTT. Based on the CDR3 plus reference TRBV7-9 and TRBJ2-2, the full variable domain is DTGVSQNPRHKITKRGQNVTFRCDPISEHNRLYWYRQTLGQGPEFLTYFQNEAQLEKSRLLSDRFSAERPKGSFSTLEIQRTEQGDSAMYLCASSIASLATGELFFGEGSRLTVL.

The chain joins TRBV9 to TRBJ1-6; D is perhaps TRBD1 (6 bases). CDR3 length: 13 residues. Trimming took 6 bases from V and 7 from J, leaving 11 bases between them. Germline-derived CDR1 and CDR2 are SGDLS and YYNGEE. CDR3 protein: CASNQGNNSPLHF. The CDR3 nucleotides read TGTGCCAGCAACCAGGGGAACAATTCACCCCTCCACTTT. Full variable domain (rest looked up from reference TRBV9 and TRBJ1-6): DSGVTQTPKHLITATGQRVTLRCSPRSGDLSVYWYQQSLDQGLQFLIQYYNGEERAKGNILERFSAQQFPDLHSELNLSSLELGDSALYFCASNQGNNSPLHFGNGTRLTVT.

The rearrangement links TRBV5-1 to TRBJ1-2; perhaps TRBD1 as D (6 bases). This CDR3 has 14 residues. Per germline, CDR1 SGHRS and CDR2 YFSETQ. Trimming took 2 bases from V and 9 from J, leaving 17 bases between them. The CDR3 region is CASSLESGTPSYTF. CDR3 coding DNA: TGCGCCAGCAGCTTAGAGTCGGGGACACCCAGCTACACCTTC.